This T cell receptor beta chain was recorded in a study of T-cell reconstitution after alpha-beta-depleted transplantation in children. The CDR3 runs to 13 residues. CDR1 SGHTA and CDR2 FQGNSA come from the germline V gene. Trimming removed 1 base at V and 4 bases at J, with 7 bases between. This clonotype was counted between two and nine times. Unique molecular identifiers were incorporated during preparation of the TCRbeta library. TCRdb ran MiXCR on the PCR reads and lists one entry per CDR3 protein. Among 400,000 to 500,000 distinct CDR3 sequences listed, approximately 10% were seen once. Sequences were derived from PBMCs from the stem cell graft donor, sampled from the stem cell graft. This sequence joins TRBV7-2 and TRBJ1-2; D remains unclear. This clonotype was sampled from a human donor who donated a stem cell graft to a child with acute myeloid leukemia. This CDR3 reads CASSLDGVYGYTF. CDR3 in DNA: TGTGCCAGCAGCTTAGACGGCGTCTATGGCTACACCTTC.